The table lists the clone carrying this T cell receptor beta chain with many counts. The sample is drawn from a study of T cells in Graves' hyperthyroidism and ophthalmopathy. The TCR beta CDR3 regions underwent amplification using RNA transcripts as the source. Initially, a first-round RT-PCR of the TCR CDR3 employed the HTBI primer set. TCRdb called the multiplex PCR reads again in MiXCR, with one record for every CDR3 protein. The sample shows around 250,000 distinct CDR3 sequences, just over 14% of them seen only once. J lost 6 bases, V lost 5 bases, and 17 bases had no gene match. CDR1 and CDR2 from the germline V gene are SGHAT and FQNNGV. The CDR3 contains 17 residues.

The chain employs TRBV11-2 and TRBJ1-1; 8 positions agree with TRBD1. The specimen was blood. The TCR sequence derives from a woman aged 40 to 49 with Graves' hyperthyroidism that later progressed to Graves' ophthalmopathy. The CDR3 bases are TGTGCCAGCAGCCTGACCGGGACAGGAAAGGGTCGCGCTGAAGCTTTCTTT. Protein: CASSLTGTGKGRAEAFF.